This TCR beta chain was captured in a study of cytomegalovirus exposure and HLA in healthy donors. Comments on this clone: What it binds is not known.

13 Jbeta primers and 60 Vbeta primers were used for the PCR. Sequenced by immunoSEQ multiplex PCR; TCRdb stores in-frame clones only, minus some. The repertoire consists of about 110,000 clones, with 74% occurring once and the leading ten covering 4.8%. This CDR3 comprises 13 residues. Germline V gives CDR1 SQVTM, CDR2 ANQGSEA. Trimming shortened V by 3 bases and J by 5 bases, and 14 bases separated the two germline ends. Each donor was healthy, and each was a bone marrow donor. Study outcomes and limitations: Presence/absence analyses assumed roughly uniform sequencing depth across donors.

Sequenced input: PBMCs. The chain carries TRBV29-1 and TRBJ2-7, with a tentative D call TRBD1 (5 bases). The clonotype comes from a man in his thirties or forties in good health and CMV-seropositive. DNA of the CDR3: TGCAGCGTTGATAAGGGGCGCGCAAACGAGCAGTACTTC. Amino acid sequence: CSVDKGRANEQYF.